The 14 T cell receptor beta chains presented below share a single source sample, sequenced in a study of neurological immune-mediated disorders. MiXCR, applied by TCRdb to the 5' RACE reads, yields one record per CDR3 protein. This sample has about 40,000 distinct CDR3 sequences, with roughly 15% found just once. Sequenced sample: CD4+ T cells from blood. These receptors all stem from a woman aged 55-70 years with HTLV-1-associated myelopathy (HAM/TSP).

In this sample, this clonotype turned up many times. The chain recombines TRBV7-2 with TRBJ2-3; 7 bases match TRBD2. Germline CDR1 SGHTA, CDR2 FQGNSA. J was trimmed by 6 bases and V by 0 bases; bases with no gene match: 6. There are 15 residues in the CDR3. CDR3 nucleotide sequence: TGTGCCAGCAGCTTAGCGGCGGGGGATTGGGATACGCAGTATTTT. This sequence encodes CASSLAAGDWDTQYF.

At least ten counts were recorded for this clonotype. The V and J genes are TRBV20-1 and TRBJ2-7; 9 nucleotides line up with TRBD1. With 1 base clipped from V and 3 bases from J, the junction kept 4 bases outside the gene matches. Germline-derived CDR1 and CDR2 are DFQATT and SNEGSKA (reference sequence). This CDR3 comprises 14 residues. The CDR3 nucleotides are TGCAGTGCTAGAGTAGGGACAGGGTACTACGAGCAGTACTTC. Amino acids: CSARVGTGYYEQYF.

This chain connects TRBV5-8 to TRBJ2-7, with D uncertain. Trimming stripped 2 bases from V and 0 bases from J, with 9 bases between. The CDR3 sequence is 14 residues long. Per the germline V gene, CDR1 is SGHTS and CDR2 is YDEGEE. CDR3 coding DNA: TGTGCCAGCAGCTTTGGAATTAACTCCTACGAGCAGTACTTC. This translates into CASSFGINSYEQYF.

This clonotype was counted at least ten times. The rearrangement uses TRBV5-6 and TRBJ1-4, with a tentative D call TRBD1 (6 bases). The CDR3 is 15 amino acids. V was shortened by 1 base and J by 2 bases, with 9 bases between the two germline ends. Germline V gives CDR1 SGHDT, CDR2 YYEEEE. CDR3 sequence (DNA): TGTGCCAGCAGCTTGAACAGGGCTACTAATGAAAAACTGTTTTTT. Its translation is CASSLNRATNEKLFF.

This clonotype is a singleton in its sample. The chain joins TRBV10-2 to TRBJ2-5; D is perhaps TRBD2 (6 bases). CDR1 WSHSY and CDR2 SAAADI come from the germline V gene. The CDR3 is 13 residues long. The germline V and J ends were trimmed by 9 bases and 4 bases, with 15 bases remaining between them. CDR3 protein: CARWGGVGETQYF. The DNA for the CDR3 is TGCGCCAGATGGGGCGGGGTGGGAGAGACCCAGTACTTC.

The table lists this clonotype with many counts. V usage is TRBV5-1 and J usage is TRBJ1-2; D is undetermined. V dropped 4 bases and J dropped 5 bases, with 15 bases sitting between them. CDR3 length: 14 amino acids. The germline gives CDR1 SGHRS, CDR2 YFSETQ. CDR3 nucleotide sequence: TGCGCCAGCAGCCCCCAAGGAGCTGGTTATGGCTACACCTTC. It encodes CASSPQGAGYGYTF.

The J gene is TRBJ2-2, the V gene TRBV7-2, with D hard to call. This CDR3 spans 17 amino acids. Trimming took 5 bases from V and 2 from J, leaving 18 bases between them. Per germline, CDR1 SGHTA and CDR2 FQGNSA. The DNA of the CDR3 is TGTGCCAGCAGCCCAATCTCTCTCCGTGGCAACACCGGGGAGCTGTTTTTT. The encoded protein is CASSPISLRGNTGELFF.

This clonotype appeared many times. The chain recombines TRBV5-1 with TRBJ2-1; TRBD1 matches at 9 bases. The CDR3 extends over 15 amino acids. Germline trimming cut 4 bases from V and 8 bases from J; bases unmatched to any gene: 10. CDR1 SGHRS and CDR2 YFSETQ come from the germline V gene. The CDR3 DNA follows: TGCGCCAGCAGCGCCACCGGGACAGGGTTGGATGAGCAGTTCTTC. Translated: CASSATGTGLDEQFF.

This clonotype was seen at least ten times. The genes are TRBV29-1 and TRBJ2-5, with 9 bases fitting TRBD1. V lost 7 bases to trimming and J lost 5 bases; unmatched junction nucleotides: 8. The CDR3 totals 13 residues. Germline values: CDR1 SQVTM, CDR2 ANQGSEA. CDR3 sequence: CSAEQGAGETQYF. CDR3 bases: TGCAGCGCGGAACAGGGGGCAGGGGAGACCCAGTACTTC.

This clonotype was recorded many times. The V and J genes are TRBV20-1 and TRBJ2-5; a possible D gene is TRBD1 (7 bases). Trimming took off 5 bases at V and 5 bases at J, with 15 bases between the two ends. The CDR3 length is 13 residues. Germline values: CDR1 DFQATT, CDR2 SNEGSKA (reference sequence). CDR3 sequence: CSAPWSGGETQYF. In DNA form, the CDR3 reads TGCAGTGCTCCTTGGTCAGGGGGGGAGACCCAGTACTTC.

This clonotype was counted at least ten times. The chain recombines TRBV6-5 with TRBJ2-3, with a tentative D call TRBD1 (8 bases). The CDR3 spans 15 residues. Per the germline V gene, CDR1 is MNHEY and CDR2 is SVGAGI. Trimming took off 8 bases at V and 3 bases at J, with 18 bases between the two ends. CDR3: CASSRTGRATDTQYF. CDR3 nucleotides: TGTGCCAGCTCTAGGACAGGGAGGGCAACAGATACGCAGTATTTT.

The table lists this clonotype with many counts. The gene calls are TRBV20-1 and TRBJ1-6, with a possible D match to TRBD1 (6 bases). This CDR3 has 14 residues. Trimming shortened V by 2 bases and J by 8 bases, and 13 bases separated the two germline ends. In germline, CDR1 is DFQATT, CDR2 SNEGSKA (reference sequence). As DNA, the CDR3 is TGCAGTGCTAGAACACAGGGCTTGGATTCACCCCTCCACTTT. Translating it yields CSARTQGLDSPLHF.

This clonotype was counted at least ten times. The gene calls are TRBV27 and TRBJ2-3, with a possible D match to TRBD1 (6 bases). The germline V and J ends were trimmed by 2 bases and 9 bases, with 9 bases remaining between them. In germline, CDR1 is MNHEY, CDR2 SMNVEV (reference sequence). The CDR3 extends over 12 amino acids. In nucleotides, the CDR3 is TGTGCCAGCAGTTTAATTCAGGGGACGCAGTATTTT. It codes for CASSLIQGTQYF.

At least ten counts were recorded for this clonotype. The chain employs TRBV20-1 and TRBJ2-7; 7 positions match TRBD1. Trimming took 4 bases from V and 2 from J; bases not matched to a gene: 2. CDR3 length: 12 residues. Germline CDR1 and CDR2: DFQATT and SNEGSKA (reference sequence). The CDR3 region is CSANGQAYEQYF. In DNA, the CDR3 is TGCAGTGCTAACGGACAGGCCTACGAGCAGTACTTC.